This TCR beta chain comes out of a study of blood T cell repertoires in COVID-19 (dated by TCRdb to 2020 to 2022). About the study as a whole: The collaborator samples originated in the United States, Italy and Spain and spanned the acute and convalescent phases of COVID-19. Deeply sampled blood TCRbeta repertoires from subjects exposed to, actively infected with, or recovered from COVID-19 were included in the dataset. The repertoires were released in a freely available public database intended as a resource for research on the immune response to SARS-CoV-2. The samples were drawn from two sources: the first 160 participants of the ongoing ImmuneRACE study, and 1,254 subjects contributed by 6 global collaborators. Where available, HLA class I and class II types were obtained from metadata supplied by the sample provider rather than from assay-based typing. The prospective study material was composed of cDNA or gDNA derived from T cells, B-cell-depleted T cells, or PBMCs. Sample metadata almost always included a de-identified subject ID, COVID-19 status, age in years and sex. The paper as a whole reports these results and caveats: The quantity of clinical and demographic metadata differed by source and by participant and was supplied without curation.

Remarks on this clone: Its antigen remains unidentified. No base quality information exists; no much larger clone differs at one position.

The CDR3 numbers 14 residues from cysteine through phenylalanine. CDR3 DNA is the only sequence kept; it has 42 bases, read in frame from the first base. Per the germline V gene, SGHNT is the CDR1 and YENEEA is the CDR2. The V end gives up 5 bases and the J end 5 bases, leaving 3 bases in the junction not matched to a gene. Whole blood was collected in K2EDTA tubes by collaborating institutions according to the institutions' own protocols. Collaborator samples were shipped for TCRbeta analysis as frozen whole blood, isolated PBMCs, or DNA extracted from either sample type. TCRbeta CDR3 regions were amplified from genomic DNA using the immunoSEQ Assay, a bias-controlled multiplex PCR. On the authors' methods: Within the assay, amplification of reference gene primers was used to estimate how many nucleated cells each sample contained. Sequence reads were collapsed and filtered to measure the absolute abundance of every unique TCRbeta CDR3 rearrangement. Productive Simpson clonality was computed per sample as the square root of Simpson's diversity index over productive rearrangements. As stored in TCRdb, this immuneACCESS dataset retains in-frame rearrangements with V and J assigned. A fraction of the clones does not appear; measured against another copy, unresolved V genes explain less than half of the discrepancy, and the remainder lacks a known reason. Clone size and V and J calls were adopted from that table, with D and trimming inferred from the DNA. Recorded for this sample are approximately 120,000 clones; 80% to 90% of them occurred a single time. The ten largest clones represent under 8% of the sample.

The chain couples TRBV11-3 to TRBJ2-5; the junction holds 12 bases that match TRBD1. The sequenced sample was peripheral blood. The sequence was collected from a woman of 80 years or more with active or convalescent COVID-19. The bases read TGTGCCAGCAGCCGGGGACAGGGGGCCGAGACCCAGTACTTC. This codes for CASSRGQGAETQYF.